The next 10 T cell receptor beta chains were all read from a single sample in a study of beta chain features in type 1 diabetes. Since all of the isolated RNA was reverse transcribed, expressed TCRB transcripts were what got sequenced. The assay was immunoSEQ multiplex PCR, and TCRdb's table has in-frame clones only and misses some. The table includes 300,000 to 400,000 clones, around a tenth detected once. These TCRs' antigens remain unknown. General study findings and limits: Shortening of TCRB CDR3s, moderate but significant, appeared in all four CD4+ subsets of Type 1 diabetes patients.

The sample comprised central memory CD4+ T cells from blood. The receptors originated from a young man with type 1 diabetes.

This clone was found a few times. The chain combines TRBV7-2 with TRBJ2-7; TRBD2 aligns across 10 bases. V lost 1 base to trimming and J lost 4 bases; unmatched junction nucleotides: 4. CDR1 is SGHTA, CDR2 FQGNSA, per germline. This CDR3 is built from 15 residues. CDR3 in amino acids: CASSLVSSGRYEQYF. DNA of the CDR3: TGTGCCAGCAGCTTAGTGTCTAGCGGGAGATACGAGCAGTACTTC.

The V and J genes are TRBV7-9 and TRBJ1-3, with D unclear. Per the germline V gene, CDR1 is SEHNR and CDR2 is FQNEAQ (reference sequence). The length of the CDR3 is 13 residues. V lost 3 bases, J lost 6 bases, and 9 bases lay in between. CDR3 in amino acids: CASSFLSVNTIYF. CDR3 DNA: TGTGCCAGCAGCTTCTTGTCCGTAAACACCATATATTTT. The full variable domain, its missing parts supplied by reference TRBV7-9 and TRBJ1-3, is DTGVSQNPRHKITKRGQNVTFRCDPISEHNRLYWYRQTLGQGPEFLTYFQNEAQLEKSRLLSDRFSAERPKGSFSTLEIQRTEQGDSAMYLCASSFLSVNTIYFGEGSWLTVV.

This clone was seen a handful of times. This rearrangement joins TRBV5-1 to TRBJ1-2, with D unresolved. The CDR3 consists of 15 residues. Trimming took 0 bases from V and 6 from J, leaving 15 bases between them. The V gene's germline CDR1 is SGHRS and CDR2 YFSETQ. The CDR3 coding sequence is TGCGCCAGCAGCTTGGCTGTGCAAATCTCAAATGGCTACACCTTC. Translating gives CASSLAVQISNGYTF.

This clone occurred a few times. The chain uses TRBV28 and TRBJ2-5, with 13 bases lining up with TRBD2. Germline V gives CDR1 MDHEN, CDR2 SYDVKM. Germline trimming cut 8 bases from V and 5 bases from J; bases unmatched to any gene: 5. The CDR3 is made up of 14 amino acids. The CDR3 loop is CASWTSGRGETQYF. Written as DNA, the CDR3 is TGTGCCAGCTGGACTAGCGGGAGAGGGGAGACCCAGTACTTC.

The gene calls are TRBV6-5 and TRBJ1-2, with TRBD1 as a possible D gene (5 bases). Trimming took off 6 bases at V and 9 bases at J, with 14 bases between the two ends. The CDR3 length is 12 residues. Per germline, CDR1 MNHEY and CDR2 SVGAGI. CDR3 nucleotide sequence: TGTGCCAGCAGCAAGCAGGGCCTCAGCTACACCTTC. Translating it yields CASSKQGLSYTF.

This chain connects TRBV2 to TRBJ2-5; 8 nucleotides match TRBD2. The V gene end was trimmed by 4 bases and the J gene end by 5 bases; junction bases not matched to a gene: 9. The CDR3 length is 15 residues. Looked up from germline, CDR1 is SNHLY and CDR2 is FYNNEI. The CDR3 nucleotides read TGTGCCAGCAGTGTCGCGGGACTAGTGTCGGAGACCCAGTACTTC. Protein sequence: CASSVAGLVSETQYF.

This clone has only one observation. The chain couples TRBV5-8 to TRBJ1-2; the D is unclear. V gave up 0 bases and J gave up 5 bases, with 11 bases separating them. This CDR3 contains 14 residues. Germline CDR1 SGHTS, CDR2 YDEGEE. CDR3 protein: CASSLGYQRYGYTF. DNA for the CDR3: TGTGCCAGCAGCTTGGGCTACCAACGATATGGCTACACCTTC.

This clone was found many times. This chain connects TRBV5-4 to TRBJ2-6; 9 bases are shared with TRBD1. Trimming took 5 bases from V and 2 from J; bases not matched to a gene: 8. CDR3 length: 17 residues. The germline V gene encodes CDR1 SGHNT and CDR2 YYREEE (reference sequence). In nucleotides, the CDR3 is TGTGCCAGCAGGGCCGGGACAGGGAATCCTGGGGCCAACGTCCTGACTTTC. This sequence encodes CASRAGTGNPGANVLTF.

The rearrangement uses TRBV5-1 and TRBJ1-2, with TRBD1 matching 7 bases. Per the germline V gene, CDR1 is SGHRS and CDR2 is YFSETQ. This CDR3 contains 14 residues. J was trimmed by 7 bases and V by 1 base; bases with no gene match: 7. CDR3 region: CASSLKGADSGYTF. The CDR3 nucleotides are TGCGCCAGCAGCTTGAAGGGGGCCGATAGTGGCTACACCTTC.

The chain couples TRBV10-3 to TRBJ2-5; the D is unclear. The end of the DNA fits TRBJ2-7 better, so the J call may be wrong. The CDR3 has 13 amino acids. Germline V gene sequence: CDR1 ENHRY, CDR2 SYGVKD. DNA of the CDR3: TGTGCCATCAGTGTCGAGGCACGGTACGAGCAGTACTTC. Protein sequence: CAISVEARYEQYF.